This T cell receptor (beta chain) was obtained from a study of preoperative IRX-2 immunotherapy in early breast cancer. Treatment indicated: preoperative locoregional IRX-2 cytokine immunotherapy. Patients received preoperative, locoregional IRX-2 cytokine immunotherapy in a phase Ib study. CDR1 is SGDLS and CDR2 is YYNGEE in the germline V gene. This CDR3 is 12 amino acids long. V was pared by 4 bases and J by 8 bases, with 9 bases between. Some clones are missing from TCRdb's copy, which holds only in-frame ones; the method was immunoSEQ multiplex PCR. The data contain 30,000 to 35,000 clones, around 96% of them singletons.

Collection took place from a patient treated with IRX-2 immunotherapy. This sequence was found in a human donor with breast cancer. V is TRBV9 and J is TRBJ2-2; D uncertain. CDR3 bases: TGTGCCAGCAGCCCCACGTGGGGGGAGCTGTTTTTT. The encoded protein is CASSPTWGELFF.